The 31 T cell receptor beta chains listed next were all sequenced from one sample in a study of beta chain features in type 1 diabetes. General study findings and limits: When Type 1 diabetes patients were examined, their TCRB CDR3s proved moderately but significantly shorter in all four CD4+ subsets.

These TCRs are of unknown antigen specificity. Expressed TCRB transcripts were sequenced because the entire RNA isolate underwent reverse transcription. TCRdb's table, derived via immunoSEQ multiplex PCR, lists solely in-frame clones and lacks some. Among 45,000 to 60,000 clones, about 60% were seen once, and the ten largest hold 0.29%. Sequenced material: stem cell memory CD4+ T cells from blood. Source of these receptors: a young woman with type 1 diabetes.

CDR3 DNA sequence: TGTGCCAGTAGTATGGTGGACACGTTCTACGAGCAGTACTTC. It encodes CASSMVDTFYEQYF. The chain joins TRBV19 to TRBJ2-7; maybe TRBD1 (5 bases). The CDR3 is 14 amino acids. From germline, CDR1 is LNHDA and CDR2 SQIVND (reference sequence). V lost 3 bases to trimming and J lost 3 bases, with 12 bases between them.

This clone was recorded only once. V gene TRBV29-1 combines with J gene TRBJ2-5; D is undetermined. The CDR3 sequence is 12 residues long. Germline CDR1 SQVTM, CDR2 ANQGSEA. Trimming removed 5 bases from V and 2 bases from J, with 9 bases in between. CDR3 in DNA: TGCAGCGTTCTAGGCCAACAAGAGACCCAGTACTTC. Encoded protein: CSVLGQQETQYF.

This chain joins TRBV7-3 and TRBJ1-1; D possibly corresponds to TRBD1 (6 bases). CDR3 size: 14 residues. With 3 bases removed from V and 1 base from J, the gap between germline ends came to 9 bases. The germline V gene has CDR1 SGHTA and CDR2 FQGTGA. CDR3 region: CASSLAQGNTEAFF. Here the CDR3 DNA reads TGTGCCAGCAGCTTGGCACAGGGGAACACTGAAGCTTTCTTT.

The chain employs TRBV4-2 and TRBJ2-1; D is perhaps TRBD2 (6 bases). V lost 1 base to trimming and J lost 2 bases, with 12 bases between them. The CDR3 has 16 amino acids. Germline V lookup: CDR1 LGHNA, CDR2 YNFKEQ. The CDR3 sequence is CASSQASSEPYNEQFF. In DNA form, the CDR3 reads TGTGCCAGCAGCCAAGCCTCTAGCGAACCCTACAATGAGCAGTTCTTC.

This clone was observed once. V is TRBV6-5 and J is TRBJ1-1; the match to TRBD1 covers 8 bases. In germline, CDR1 is MNHEY, CDR2 SVGAGI. The CDR3 has 14 amino acids. The ends lost 4 bases at V and 1 base at J; junction bases unmatched: 2. The CDR3 DNA reads as TGTGCCAGCAGTTGGGACAGGACGAACACTGAAGCTTTCTTT. The encoded protein is CASSWDRTNTEAFF.

In regard to this clone: A read error may account for a junction end that differs from germline. The V and J genes are TRBV20-1 and TRBJ2-7; possible D gene TRBD2, 6 bases. There are 11 residues in the CDR3. The V gene's germline CDR1 is DFQATT and CDR2 SNEGSKA (reference sequence). CDR3 in amino acids: CSARDSTLMGF. The CDR3 DNA is TGCAGTGCCAGGGACTCGACTTTGATGGGCTTC.

The genes are TRBV5-1 and TRBJ2-5; 15 bases map to TRBD2. Germline V CDR1 and CDR2: SGHRS, YFSETQ. This CDR3 spans 15 amino acids. Trimming removed 4 bases from V and 4 bases from J; junction bases left unmatched: 2. CDR3 in amino acids: CASSPGLAGGETQYF. CDR3 DNA: TGCGCCAGCAGCCCGGGACTAGCGGGAGGAGAGACCCAGTACTTC. Complete variable domain (other parts from reference TRBV5-1 and TRBJ2-5): KAGVTQTPRYLIKTRGQQVTLSCSPISGHRSVSWYQQTPGQGLQFLFEYFSETQRNKGNFPGRFSGRQFSNSRSEMNVSTLELGDSALYLCASSPGLAGGETQYFGPGTRLLVL.

DNA of the CDR3: TGTGCCAGCAGTGAACTAGCGGGAGGTTATTTT. This codes for CASSELAGGYF. J is TRBJ2-3 and V is TRBV6-1, with TRBD2 matching over 11 bases. The CDR3 contains 11 residues. J gave up 15 bases and V 2 bases, and 1 base lay outside the gene matches. CDR1 MNHNS and CDR2 SASEGT come from the germline V gene.

J is TRBJ2-1 and V is TRBV7-9, with D possibly TRBD2 on 6 matching bases. Germline V gene lookup returns CDR1 SEHNR and CDR2 FQNEAQ (reference sequence). The CDR3 loop spans 15 amino acids. V shed 4 bases and J shed 1 base, with 11 bases lying between them. This chain's CDR3 is CASSYPGSSYNEQFF. The CDR3 nucleotides are TGTGCCAGCAGCTACCCCGGGAGTTCCTACAATGAGCAGTTCTTC.

The chain couples TRBV28 to TRBJ1-2, with D tentatively TRBD1 (5 bases). Germline CDR1 is MDHEN and CDR2 is SYDVKM. The ends were cut back, 8 bases at V and 7 bases at J, with 17 bases in the middle. CDR3 length: 13 residues. In DNA, the CDR3 is TGTGCCAGCGGGCCAGGGATTCCGGGTGGCTACACCTTC. It is translated as CASGPGIPGGYTF.

The chain has TRBV18 and TRBJ1-2; 9 bases match TRBD1. The CDR3 extends over 15 amino acids. Germline CDR1 reads KGHSH; CDR2 reads LQKENI. With 3 bases clipped from V and 8 bases from J, the junction kept 10 bases outside the gene matches. The CDR3: CASSPEGQGPIGYTF. DNA for the CDR3: TGTGCCAGCTCACCCGAAGGACAGGGGCCGATCGGCTACACCTTC.

The gene calls are TRBV27 and TRBJ1-5, with 7 bases aligning to TRBD1. J was trimmed by 4 bases and V by 3 bases; bases with no gene match: 6. This CDR3 is 15 amino acids long. Germline lookup yields CDR1 MNHEY and CDR2 SMNVEV (reference sequence). The CDR3: CASSFRTGQNQPQHF. In nucleotides, the CDR3 is TGTGCCAGCAGTTTCCGGACAGGACAAAATCAGCCCCAGCATTTT.

The chain employs TRBV6-6 and TRBJ1-1, with TRBD1 matching over 8 bases. Per the germline V gene, CDR1 is MNHNY and CDR2 is SVGAGI (reference sequence). Trimming took 6 bases from V and 0 from J; bases not matched to a gene: 3. CDR3 length: 14 residues. CDR3 sequence reads: CASSPQGVNTEAFF. The CDR3 region has the DNA TGTGCCAGCAGCCCACAGGGGGTGAACACTGAAGCTTTCTTT.

This clone was seen a few times. The rearrangement links TRBV5-1 to TRBJ2-4; 7 nucleotides align to TRBD1. Germline CDR1 is SGHRS and CDR2 is YFSETQ. The CDR3 has 16 amino acids. The ends lost 4 bases at V and 5 bases at J; junction bases unmatched: 12. CDR3 sequence reads: CASSQAPGQQENIQYF. As DNA, the CDR3 is TGCGCCAGCAGCCAAGCCCCGGGACAGCAGGAAAACATTCAGTACTTC.

This clone has more than one count but fewer than ten. This chain joins TRBV4-1 and TRBJ2-1, with TRBD2 matching 11 bases. The CDR3 extends over 16 amino acids. CDR1 MGHRA and CDR2 YSYEKL come from the germline V gene. The junction had 7 bases not matched to a gene; V was cut back by 3 bases and J by 6 bases. CDR3 bases: TGCGCCAGCAGCCACTTACTAGCGGGAGTCCGCAATGAGCAGTTCTTC. This translates into CASSHLLAGVRNEQFF.

V is TRBV2 and J is TRBJ2-7; 10 bases line up with TRBD2. The CDR3 totals 15 residues. Germline-derived CDR1 and CDR2 are SNHLY and FYNNEI. Unmatched junction bases numbered 9, after V lost 6 bases and J lost 4 bases. This CDR3 is CASRVLAGVRYEQYF. The CDR3 nucleotides read TGTGCCAGCAGGGTCCTAGCGGGAGTTAGGTACGAGCAGTACTTC.

The chain has TRBV7-3 and TRBJ2-5; 10 bases map to TRBD1. The CDR3 is 13 amino acids. The germline CDR1 and CDR2 sequences are SGHTA and FQGTGA. With V trimmed by 5 bases and J by 4 bases, 1 base remained unmatched. The CDR3 DNA is TGTGCCAGCAGCCGGACAGGGGGAGAGACCCAGTACTTC. Translated, it gives CASSRTGGETQYF.

The V call is TRBV10-1, the J call TRBJ2-1; a possible D gene is TRBD2 (5 bases). The CDR3 sequence is 15 residues long. V lost 0 bases, J lost 8 bases, and 14 bases lay in between. CDR1 and CDR2 from the germline V gene are WNHNN and SYGVQD (reference sequence). The CDR3, as DNA: TGCGCCAGCAGTGAGTCGAGGACTGGGTGGGATGAGCAGTTCTTC. It encodes CASSESRTGWDEQFF.

This clone was seen a handful of times. This rearrangement joins TRBV29-1 to TRBJ1-2, with 9 bases fitting TRBD1. Germline CDR1 is SQVTM and CDR2 is ANQGSEA. V dropped 6 bases and J dropped 5; count of bases not matched to a gene: 16. This CDR3 has 16 amino acids. CDR3 sequence (DNA): TGCAGCGTGGAGAACAGGGGGCGAAAAATAGGGTATGGCTACACCTTC. Translated, it gives CSVENRGRKIGYGYTF.

The chain uses TRBV28 and TRBJ1-5, with 8 bases lining up with TRBD1. This CDR3 is built from 15 residues. The V gene end was trimmed by 3 bases and the J gene end by 4 bases; junction bases not matched to a gene: 5. In germline, CDR1 is MDHEN, CDR2 SYDVKM. The CDR3 loop is CASSLDRVWNQPQHF. For the CDR3, the DNA is TGTGCCAGCAGTTTGGACAGGGTTTGGAATCAGCCCCAGCATTTT.

The genes are TRBV5-1 and TRBJ2-1; possible D gene TRBD2, 6 bases. CDR3 size: 19 residues. Germline loops: CDR1 SGHRS, CDR2 YFSETQ. Trimming shortened V by 2 bases and J by 10 bases, and 31 bases separated the two germline ends. CDR3 bases: TGCGCCAGCAGCTTCAGTAGTTCGATCAACTCTCTAGCGACTCAAGAGCAGTTCTTC. As protein: CASSFSSSINSLATQEQFF.

This sequence joins TRBV6-5 and TRBJ2-1; 10 bases match TRBD2. The CDR3 contains 15 residues. V trimming: 7 bases; J trimming: 1 base; junction bases outside the gene matches: 4. Germline assignment: CDR1 MNHEY and CDR2 SVGAGI. The CDR3 is CASTTAGGSYNEQFF. The CDR3 DNA reads as TGTGCCAGCACTACAGCGGGAGGGTCCTACAATGAGCAGTTCTTC.

A single count supports this clone. This chain links TRBV5-1 with TRBJ1-1; 10 bases are a match to TRBD1. In germline, CDR1 is SGHRS, CDR2 YFSETQ. CDR3 length: 14 residues. Germline trimming cut 4 bases from V and 5 bases from J; bases unmatched to any gene: 5. The CDR3 sequence: CASSGGQGWTEAFF. As DNA, the CDR3 is TGCGCCAGCAGCGGGGGACAGGGGTGGACTGAAGCTTTCTTT.

CDR3: CASSVGPSGRADNEQFF. CDR3 sequence (DNA): TGTGCCAGCAGCGTAGGTCCTAGCGGGAGGGCGGACAATGAGCAGTTCTTC. The gene calls are TRBV9 and TRBJ2-1; TRBD2 matches at 12 bases. The V segment lost 0 bases and the J segment 5 bases; nucleotides outside the gene matches: 6. CDR3 length: 17 residues. Germline values: CDR1 SGDLS, CDR2 YYNGEE.

The chain combines TRBV19 with TRBJ1-1, with TRBD1 as a possible D gene (6 bases). Trimming left V 3 bases short and J 6 bases short, with 14 bases between. The CDR3 consists of 14 residues. Germline V gene lookup returns CDR1 LNHDA and CDR2 SQIVND (reference sequence). The CDR3: CASSIGAGDAEAFF. The CDR3 DNA is TGTGCCAGTAGTATTGGGGCAGGGGATGCTGAAGCTTTCTTT.

The chain has TRBV5-1 and TRBJ1-1; the match to TRBD1 covers 8 bases. Germline trimming cut 1 base from V and 4 bases from J; bases unmatched to any gene: 9. Germline CDR1 reads SGHRS; CDR2 reads YFSETQ. CDR3 length: 16 residues. This CDR3 reads CASSLSLRTGSTEAFF. CDR3 nucleotides: TGCGCCAGCAGCTTGTCCCTTCGGACAGGGAGCACTGAAGCTTTCTTT.

This rearrangement joins TRBV6-6 to TRBJ1-5; no firm D call. The CDR3 covers 16 residues. Deletions cut 2 bases from V and 0 bases from J, with 11 bases between. Per germline, CDR1 MNHNY and CDR2 SVGAGI (reference sequence). DNA of the CDR3: TGTGCCAGCAGTTACGCCAAACAGATTAGCAATCAGCCCCAGCATTTT. Translation gives CASSYAKQISNQPQHF.

The chain joins TRBV5-1 to TRBJ1-5; the D gene is possibly TRBD1 (5 bases). The germline V gene has CDR1 SGHRS and CDR2 YFSETQ. The CDR3 has 15 residues. Trimming pared 4 bases from V and 6 bases from J, leaving 17 bases between. The CDR3 sequence: CASSQGPGQGQPQHF. CDR3 bases: TGCGCCAGCAGCCAGGGTCCAGGGCAGGGTCAGCCCCAGCATTTT.

This clone has just a few counts. The gene calls are TRBV7-9 and TRBJ1-4, with D unresolved. CDR3 size: 15 residues. V was cut by 6 bases and J by 0 bases, with 11 bases left in between. In germline, CDR1 is SEHNR, CDR2 FQNEAQ (reference sequence). The CDR3 here is CASRWTGTTNEKLFF. The CDR3 DNA sequence: TGTGCCAGCAGATGGACGGGGACAACTAATGAAAAACTGTTTTTT.

This clone was found once. The chain combines TRBV18 with TRBJ2-1; a weak D match, TRBD2 (6 bases). Germline V gives CDR1 KGHSH, CDR2 LQKENI. The V gene lost 2 bases and the J gene lost 4 bases, with 15 bases spanning the gap. The CDR3 covers 16 residues. DNA of the CDR3: TGTGCCAGCTCACCAATTACCGGGACTGGATACAATGAGCAGTTCTTC. This sequence encodes CASSPITGTGYNEQFF. Combining the CDR3 with reference TRBV18 and TRBJ2-1 gives the whole variable domain NAGVMQNPRHLVRRRGQEARLRCSPMKGHSHVYWYRQLPEEGLKFMVYLQKENIIDESGMPKERFSAEFPKEGPSILRIQQVVRGDSAAYFCASSPITGTGYNEQFFGPGTRLTVL.

This clone has only a few counts. J is TRBJ1-2 and V is TRBV4-1; possibly TRBD1 for D (6 bases). Trimming took off 1 base at V and 8 bases at J, with 17 bases between the two ends. Germline CDR1 and CDR2: MGHRA and YSYEKL. The CDR3 has 15 amino acids. The CDR3 coding sequence is TGCGCCAGCAGCCAAGTGGCCGGGGGGGCTGGAGGCTACACCTTC. This translates into CASSQVAGGAGGYTF.